Following are 26 T cell receptor beta chains from one sample sequenced in a study of post-analysis software for immune sequencing data. Every TCR beta cDNA library bore unique molecular identifiers. In TCRdb, the PCR reads were re-called with MiXCR into one record per CDR3 protein. This table has roughly 150,000 distinct CDR3 sequences, roughly 40% appearing once. The sequencing used blood, collected after autologous hematopoietic stem cell transplantation. The receptors shown here come from a girl aged 5-17 years with multiple sclerosis.

This clonotype has a handful of counts. The rearrangement uses TRBV5-1 and TRBJ2-7; TRBD1 matches at 10 bases. The CDR3 consists of 16 residues. Per germline, CDR1 SGHRS and CDR2 YFSETQ. V lost 0 bases to trimming and J lost 4 bases; unmatched junction nucleotides: 7. CDR3 nucleotides: TGCGCCAGCAGCTTGGACCGACAGGGGGCTGTATACGAGCAGTACTTC. It specifies CASSLDRQGAVYEQYF.

The chain links TRBV4-1 to TRBJ1-2; a possible D gene is TRBD1 (6 bases). Per germline, CDR1 MGHRA and CDR2 YSYEKL. V was shortened by 4 bases and J by 0 bases, with 18 bases between the two germline ends. The CDR3 runs to 17 residues. In DNA, the CDR3 is TGCGCCAGCAGCCCCACTACCGGGACAATCGCTAACTATGGCTACACCTTC. Amino acids: CASSPTTGTIANYGYTF.

This chain uses TRBV14 with TRBJ2-5; D is undetermined. There are 13 residues in the CDR3. The V end was cut by 0 bases, the J end by 2 bases, with 4 bases between. The germline V gene has CDR1 SGHDN and CDR2 FVKESK. The CDR3 coding sequence is TGTGCCAGCAGCCAAGAAATGCAAGAGACCCAGTACTTC. Protein sequence: CASSQEMQETQYF.

This rearrangement joins TRBV7-2 to TRBJ1-1; D is undetermined. V lost 1 base and J lost 8, with 11 bases in between. This CDR3 is built from 13 residues. Germline-derived CDR1 and CDR2 are SGHTA and FQGNSA. CDR3 nucleotides: TGTGCCAGCAGCTTAGGGGCAGGCACCGAAGCTTTCTTT. Encoded protein: CASSLGAGTEAFF.

The chain carries TRBV5-5 and TRBJ2-3, with D possibly TRBD1 on 5 matching bases. Germline CDR1 SGHKS, CDR2 YYEKEE (reference sequence). The V and J ends lost 6 bases and 1 base respectively, with 12 bases between them. The CDR3 sequence is 14 residues long. The CDR3 DNA follows: TGTGCCAGCATCGGGCAGGGCGGCACAGATACGCAGTATTTT. Protein: CASIGQGGTDTQYF.

This clonotype was counted at least ten times. This CDR3 reads CASSLASRGRSYEQYF. DNA of the CDR3: TGTGCCAGCAGCTTAGCGAGCAGGGGGAGATCCTACGAGCAGTACTTC. V is TRBV7-6 and J is TRBJ2-7; TRBD1 aligns across 7 bases. The germline V gene has CDR1 SGHVS and CDR2 FNYEAQ. After removal of 0 bases from V and 1 base from J, the junction contained 6 bases not matched to a gene. The CDR3 spans 16 residues.

This clonotype appeared a few times. V and J are TRBV12-3 or TRBV12-4 and TRBJ2-5; D remains ambiguous. Deletions cut 4 bases from V and 4 bases from J, with 13 bases between. CDR3 length: 14 residues. Here the CDR3 reads CASSSGVGRETQYF. As DNA, the CDR3 is TGTGCCAGCAGTTCGGGTGTTGGACGAGAGACCCAGTACTTC.

The gene calls are TRBV12-3 or TRBV12-4 and TRBJ1-5; possible D gene TRBD1, 5 bases. The CDR3 extends over 12 amino acids. V shed 6 bases and J shed 6 bases, with 9 bases lying between them. CDR3 nucleotide sequence: TGTGCCAGCAGGGGGGGGTTTCAGCCCCAGCATTTT. The encoded protein is CASRGGFQPQHF.

This clonotype appeared a single time. DNA of the CDR3: TGTGCCAGCAGTGCGAGGGGGGTGAACACTGAAGCTTTCTTT. Translating gives CASSARGVNTEAFF. V is TRBV2 and J is TRBJ1-1, with D perhaps TRBD1 (6 bases). This CDR3 has 14 residues. Germline CDR1 SNHLY, CDR2 FYNNEI. V gave up 4 bases and J gave up 0 bases, with 9 bases separating them.

This sequence joins TRBV4-1 and TRBJ2-1; D gene unclear. Germline lookup yields CDR1 MGHRA and CDR2 YSYEKL. The CDR3 covers 14 residues. V lost 0 bases and J 2 bases, leaving 5 bases between the germline ends. The CDR3 region is CASSQEPTYNEQFF. DNA of the CDR3: TGCGCCAGCAGCCAAGAACCAACCTACAATGAGCAGTTCTTC.

The CDR3 DNA reads as TGTGCCACCAGCAGTTCACTAGCGGGAGGGGTCTACGAGCAGTACTTC. This encodes CATSSSLAGGVYEQYF. This chain joins TRBV15 and TRBJ2-7, with 13 bases identical to TRBD2. Trimming cost V 3 bases and J 3 bases; bases outside gene matches: 5. Germline loops: CDR1 LNHNV, CDR2 YYDKDF (reference sequence). The length of the CDR3 is 16 residues.

The table lists this clonotype with a few counts. J is TRBJ1-6 and V is TRBV30; 10 bases map to TRBD1. Trimming at V came to 5 bases and at J to 14 bases, leaving 6 bases not matched to a gene. The CDR3 has 12 residues. Germline-derived CDR1 and CDR2 are GTSNPN and SVGIG (reference sequence). This CDR3 reads CAWGQGDISLHF. Written as DNA, the CDR3 is TGTGCCTGGGGACAGGGGGATATTTCCCTCCACTTT.

The chain recombines TRBV7-3 with TRBJ2-2; 9 bases are a match to TRBD2. Germline trimming cut 5 bases from V and 5 bases from J; bases unmatched to any gene: 9. In germline, CDR1 is SGHTA, CDR2 FQGTGA. The CDR3 is made up of 16 amino acids. The CDR3 nucleotides read TGTGCCAGCAGCCCACTTAGCGGGAGTTATACCGGGGAGCTGTTTTTT. Its translation: CASSPLSGSYTGELFF.

The chain recombines TRBV27 with TRBJ2-3, with TRBD1 matching over 10 bases. This CDR3 region has 15 residues. Germline V gives CDR1 MNHEY, CDR2 SMNVEV (reference sequence). J was trimmed by 1 base and V by 6 bases; bases with no gene match: 4. This CDR3 reads CASRPGTGGTDTQYF. CDR3 coding DNA: TGTGCCAGCAGGCCCGGGACAGGGGGCACAGATACGCAGTATTTT.

This rearrangement joins TRBV9 to TRBJ2-2; D is uncertain. The germline gives CDR1 SGDLS, CDR2 YYNGEE. This CDR3 is built from 17 residues. Trimming cost V 4 bases and J 6 bases, with 22 bases left between them. This CDR3 reads CASSSRSSPFASGELFF. CDR3 DNA: TGTGCCAGCAGCTCCAGAAGTAGTCCCTTTGCGTCCGGGGAGCTGTTTTTT.

This clonotype was detected many times. The chain has TRBV20-1 and TRBJ2-6, with 10 bases fitting TRBD2. Germline lookup yields CDR1 DFQATT and CDR2 SNEGSKA (reference sequence). The J segment lost 0 bases and the V segment lost 3 bases, leaving 5 bases of the junction unmatched. The CDR3 sequence is 17 residues long. The CDR3 coding sequence is TGCAGTGCTAGGAAGCGGGAGGGCCCCTCTGGGGCCAACGTCCTGACTTTC. Protein: CSARKREGPSGANVLTF.

This clonotype was seen more than once but under ten times. The chain joins TRBV29-1 to TRBJ2-7; D remains unclear. There are 14 residues in the CDR3. Trimming removed 3 bases from V and 2 bases from J, with 14 bases in between. From germline, CDR1 is SQVTM and CDR2 ANQGSEA. The CDR3 is CSVEFAADPYEQYF. In nucleotides, the CDR3 is TGCAGCGTTGAGTTCGCGGCAGATCCCTACGAGCAGTACTTC.

The chain carries TRBV6-5 and TRBJ2-6; 7 nucleotides match TRBD1. Looked up from germline, CDR1 is MNHEY and CDR2 is SVGAGI. With V trimmed by 11 bases and J by 4 bases, 11 bases remained unmatched. The CDR3 has 15 residues. CDR3 DNA: TGTGCCGCAACCACACAGGGGCGGGGGGCCAACGTCCTGACTTTC. It codes for CAATTQGRGANVLTF.

Remarks on this clonotype: A read error may account for a junction end that differs from germline. The CDR3 DNA is TGTGCCAGCAGCGTAGCGGGAAGGGACGAGCAGTACTTC. Its translation: CASSVAGRDEQYF. The chain combines TRBV7-9 with TRBJ2-7; TRBD2 matches 8 bases. Germline lookup yields CDR1 SEHNR and CDR2 FQNEAQ (reference sequence). The CDR3 has 13 amino acids.

This clonotype was observed a few times. The rearrangement joins TRBV20-1 to TRBJ1-5; no clear D gene. CDR1 and CDR2 from the germline V gene are DFQATT and SNEGSKA (reference sequence). CDR3 length: 13 residues. With 0 bases removed from V and 7 bases from J, the gap between germline ends came to 10 bases. The CDR3 spells CSARDQSAQPQHF. The DNA for the CDR3 is TGCAGTGCTAGAGATCAGTCAGCGCAGCCCCAGCATTTT.

This chain links TRBV11-2 with TRBJ2-3; D possibly matches TRBD1 or TRBD2 (5 bases each). CDR3 length: 14 amino acids. Germline V gives CDR1 SGHAT, CDR2 FQNNGV. The V and J ends lost 5 bases and 6 bases respectively, with 15 bases between them. The CDR3 region has the DNA TGTGCCAGCAGCCTATCCGGGACCGCCGATACGCAGTATTTT. It encodes CASSLSGTADTQYF. Looking up the rest from reference TRBV11-2 and TRBJ2-3 gives the full variable domain: EAGVAQSPRYKIIEKRQSVAFWCNPISGHATLYWYQQILGQGPKLLIQFQNNGVVDDSQLPKDRFSAERLKGVDSTLKIQPAKLEDSAVYLCASSLSGTADTQYFGPGTRLTVL.

The CDR3 DNA reads TGTGCCAGCAGTCCGTGGGGGTCTGAAAAACTGTTTTTT. Protein sequence: CASSPWGSEKLFF. The V and J genes are TRBV27 and TRBJ1-4; D might be TRBD1 (5 bases). The CDR3 is 13 amino acids. The germline V and J ends were trimmed by 5 bases and 7 bases, with 11 bases remaining between them. Germline CDR1 and CDR2: MNHEY and SMNVEV (reference sequence).

The count of this clonotype is one. The V gene is TRBV7-6, the J gene TRBJ1-1, with 8 bases lining up with TRBD1. The CDR3 runs to 16 residues. V shed 1 base, J shed 0 bases, and the junction held 4 bases outside the gene matches. Germline V gene data show CDR1 as SGHVS and CDR2 as FNYEAQ. In DNA, the CDR3 is TGTGCCAGCAGCTTAGGACAGGGGTTGATGAACACTGAAGCTTTCTTT. Its translation: CASSLGQGLMNTEAFF.

The chain recombines TRBV7-9 with TRBJ1-1, with D hard to call. The CDR3 is made up of 13 amino acids. Per germline, CDR1 SEHNR and CDR2 FQNEAQ (reference sequence). V dropped 2 bases and J dropped 4 bases, with 8 bases sitting between them. The chain's CDR3 is CASSLQRGTEAFF. DNA for the CDR3: TGTGCCAGCAGCTTACAACGGGGCACTGAAGCTTTCTTT.

There are a few counts of this clonotype. The chain links TRBV28 to TRBJ2-5, with 11 bases aligning to TRBD2. The better agreement between TRBJ2-7 and the DNA end casts doubt on the J call. Germline-derived CDR1 and CDR2 are MDHEN and SYDVKM. CDR3 length equals 15 residues. The chain's CDR3 is CASSQTSGSRSEQYF. As DNA, the CDR3 is TGTGCCAGCAGCCAAACTAGCGGGAGTCGCTCCGAGCAGTACTTC.

The J gene is TRBJ2-3, the V gene TRBV20-1; a weak D match, TRBD1 (6 bases). Germline CDR1 and CDR2: DFQATT and SNEGSKA (reference sequence). CDR3 length: 16 residues. The ends were cut back, 3 bases at V and 1 base at J, with 17 bases in the middle. The CDR3 sequence is CSARGPRGSGTDTQYF. The DNA of the CDR3 is TGCAGTGCTAGGGGGCCCAGGGGAAGTGGCACAGATACGCAGTATTTT.